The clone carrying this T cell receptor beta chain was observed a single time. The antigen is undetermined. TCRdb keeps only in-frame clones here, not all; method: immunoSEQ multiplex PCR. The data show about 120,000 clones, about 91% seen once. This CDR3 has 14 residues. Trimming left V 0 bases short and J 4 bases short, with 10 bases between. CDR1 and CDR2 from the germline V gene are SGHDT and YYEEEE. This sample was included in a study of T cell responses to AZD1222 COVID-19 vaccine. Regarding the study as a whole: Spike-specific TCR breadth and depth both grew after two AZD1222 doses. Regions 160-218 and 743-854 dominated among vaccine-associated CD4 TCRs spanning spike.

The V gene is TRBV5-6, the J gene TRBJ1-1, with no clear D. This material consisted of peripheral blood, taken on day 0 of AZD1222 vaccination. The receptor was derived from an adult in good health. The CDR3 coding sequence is TGTGCCAGCAGCTTGGTTCGGGCGGGCACTGAAGCTTTCTTT. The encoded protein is CASSLVRAGTEAFF.